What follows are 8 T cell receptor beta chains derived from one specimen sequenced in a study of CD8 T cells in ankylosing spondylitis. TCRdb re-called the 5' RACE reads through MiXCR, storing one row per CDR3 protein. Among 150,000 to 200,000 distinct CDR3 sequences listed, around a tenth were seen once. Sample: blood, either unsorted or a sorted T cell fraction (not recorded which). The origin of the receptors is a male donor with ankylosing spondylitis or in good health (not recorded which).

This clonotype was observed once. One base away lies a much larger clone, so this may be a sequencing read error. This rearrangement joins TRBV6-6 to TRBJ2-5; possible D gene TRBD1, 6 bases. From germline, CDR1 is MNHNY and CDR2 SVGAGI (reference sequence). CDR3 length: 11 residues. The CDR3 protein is CASRKGETQNF. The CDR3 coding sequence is TGTGCCAGCAGAAAGGGGGAGACCCAGAACTTC.

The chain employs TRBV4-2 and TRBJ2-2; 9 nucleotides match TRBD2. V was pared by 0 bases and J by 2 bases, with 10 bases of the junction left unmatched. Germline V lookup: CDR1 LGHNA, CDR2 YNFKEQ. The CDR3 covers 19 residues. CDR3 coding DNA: TGTGCCAGCAGCCAAGATTTGGGTAGCGGGAGCCTTAACACCGGGGAGCTGTTTTTT. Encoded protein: CASSQDLGSGSLNTGELFF.

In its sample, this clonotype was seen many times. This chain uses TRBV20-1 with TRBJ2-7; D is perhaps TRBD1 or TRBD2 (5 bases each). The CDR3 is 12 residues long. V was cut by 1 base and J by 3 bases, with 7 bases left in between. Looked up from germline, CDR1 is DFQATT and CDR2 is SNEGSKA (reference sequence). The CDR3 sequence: CSARVGVYEQYF. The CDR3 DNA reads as TGCAGTGCTAGAGTGGGGGTCTACGAGCAGTACTTC.

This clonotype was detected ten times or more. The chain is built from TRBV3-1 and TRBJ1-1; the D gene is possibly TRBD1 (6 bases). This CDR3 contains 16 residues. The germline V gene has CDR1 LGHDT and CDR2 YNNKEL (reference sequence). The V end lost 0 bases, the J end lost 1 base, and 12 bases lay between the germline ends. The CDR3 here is CASSQDGRGQNTEAFF. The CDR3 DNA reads TGTGCCAGCAGCCAAGATGGACGGGGGCAGAACACTGAAGCTTTCTTT. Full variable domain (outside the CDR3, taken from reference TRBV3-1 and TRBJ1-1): DTAVSQTPKYLVTQMGNDKSIKCEQNLGHDTMYWYKQDSKKFLKIMFSYNNKELIINETVPNRFSPKSPDKAHLNLHINSLELGDSAVYFCASSQDGRGQNTEAFFGQGTRLTVV.

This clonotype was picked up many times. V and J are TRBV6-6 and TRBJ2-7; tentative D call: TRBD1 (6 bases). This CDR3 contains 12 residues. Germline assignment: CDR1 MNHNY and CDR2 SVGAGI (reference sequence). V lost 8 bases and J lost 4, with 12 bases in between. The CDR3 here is CASGTGSYEQYF. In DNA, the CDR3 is TGTGCCAGCGGCACAGGGAGTTACGAGCAGTACTTC.

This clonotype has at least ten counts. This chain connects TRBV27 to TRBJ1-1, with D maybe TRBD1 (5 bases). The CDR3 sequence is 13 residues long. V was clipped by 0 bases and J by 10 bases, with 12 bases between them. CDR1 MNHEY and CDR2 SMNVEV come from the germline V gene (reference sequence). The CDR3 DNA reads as TGTGCCAGCAGTTTATCCCGAGGGGTCGGAGCTTTCTTT. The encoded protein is CASSLSRGVGAFF.

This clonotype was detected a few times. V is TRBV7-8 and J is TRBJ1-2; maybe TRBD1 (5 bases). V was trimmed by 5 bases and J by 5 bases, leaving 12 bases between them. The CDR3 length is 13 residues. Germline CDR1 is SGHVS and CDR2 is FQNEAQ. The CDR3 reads CASSPQGRYGYTF. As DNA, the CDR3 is TGTGCCAGCAGCCCTCAGGGTCGGTATGGCTACACCTTC.

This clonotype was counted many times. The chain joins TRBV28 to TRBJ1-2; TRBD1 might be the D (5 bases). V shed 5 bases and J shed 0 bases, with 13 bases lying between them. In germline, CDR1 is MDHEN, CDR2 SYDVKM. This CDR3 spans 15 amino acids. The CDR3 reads CASSGSEGANYGYTF. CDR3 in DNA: TGTGCCAGCAGTGGGTCCGAAGGGGCTAACTATGGCTACACCTTC.